This T cell receptor beta chain is drawn from a study of post-analysis software for immune sequencing data. Carried by the TCR beta cDNA libraries were unique molecular identifiers. TCRdb re-analysed the PCR reads in MiXCR, keeping a single row per CDR3 protein. The sample includes fewer than 850,000 distinct CDR3 sequences, approximately 30% of them seen just once. To note about this clonotype: Its antigen remains unknown.

There are 17 residues in the CDR3. CDR1 and CDR2 (germline): SGDLS, YYNGEE. The V end was cut by 3 bases, the J end by 3 bases, with 21 bases between. Study-level results: TRBV segments more frequent in patients than in controls numbered five and included TRBV5-6, TRBV5-1 and TRBV20-1. Diversity measured as normalized Chao1 was significantly lower in multiple sclerosis patients than in controls.

This sequence joins TRBV9 and TRBJ1-1, with D tentatively TRBD1 (6 bases). This sequence was found in a girl between 5 and 17 years old with multiple sclerosis. The sequencing sample was made of blood. The CDR3 loop is CASSGGPRGLLDTEAFF. The CDR3, as DNA: TGTGCCAGCAGCGGGGGGCCTAGGGGTTTATTAGACACTGAAGCTTTCTTT.